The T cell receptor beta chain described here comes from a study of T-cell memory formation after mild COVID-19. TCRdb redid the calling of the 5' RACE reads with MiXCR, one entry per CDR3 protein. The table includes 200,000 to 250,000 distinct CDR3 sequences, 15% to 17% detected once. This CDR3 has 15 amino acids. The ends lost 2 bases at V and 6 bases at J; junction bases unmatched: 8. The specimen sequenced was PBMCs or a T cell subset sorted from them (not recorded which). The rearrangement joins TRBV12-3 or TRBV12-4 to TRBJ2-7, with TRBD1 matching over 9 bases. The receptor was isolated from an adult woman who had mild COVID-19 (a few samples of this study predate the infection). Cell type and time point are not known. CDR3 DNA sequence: TGTGCCAGCAGTTTAAGGGGGACAGGGACGAGCGAGCAGTACTTC. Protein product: CASSLRGTGTSEQYF.